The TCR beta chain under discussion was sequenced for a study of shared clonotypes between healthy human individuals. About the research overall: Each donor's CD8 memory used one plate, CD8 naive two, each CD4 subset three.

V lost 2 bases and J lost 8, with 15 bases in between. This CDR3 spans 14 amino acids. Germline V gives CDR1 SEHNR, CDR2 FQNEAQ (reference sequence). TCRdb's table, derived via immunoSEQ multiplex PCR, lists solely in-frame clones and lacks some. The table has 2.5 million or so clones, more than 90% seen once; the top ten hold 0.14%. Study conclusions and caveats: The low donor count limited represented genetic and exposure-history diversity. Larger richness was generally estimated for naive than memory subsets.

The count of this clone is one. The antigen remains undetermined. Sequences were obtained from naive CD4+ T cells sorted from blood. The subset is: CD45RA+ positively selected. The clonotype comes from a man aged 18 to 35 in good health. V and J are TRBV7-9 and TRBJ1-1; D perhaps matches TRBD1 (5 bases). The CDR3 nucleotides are TGTGCCAGCAGCTTATCTGTTGGGGACGCGGAAGCTTTCTTT. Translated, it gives CASSLSVGDAEAFF.